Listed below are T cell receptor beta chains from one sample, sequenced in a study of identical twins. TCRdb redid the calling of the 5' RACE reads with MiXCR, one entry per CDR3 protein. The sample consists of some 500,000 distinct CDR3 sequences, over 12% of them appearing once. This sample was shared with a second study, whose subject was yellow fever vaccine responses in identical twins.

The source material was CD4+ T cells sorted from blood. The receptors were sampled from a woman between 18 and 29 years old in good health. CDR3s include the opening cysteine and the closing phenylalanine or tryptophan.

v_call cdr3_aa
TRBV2 CASKARGYNEQFF
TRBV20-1 CSARGTDYSNQPQHF
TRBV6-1 CASSPNRGLGETQYF
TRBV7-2 CASSVNRDGYEQYF
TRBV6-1 CASSEALRGGYTF
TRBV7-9 CASSPRLASTDTQYF
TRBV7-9 CASSTDRGIPYEQYF
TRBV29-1 CSVSSWGGQETQYF
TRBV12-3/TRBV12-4 CASSAELADEQYF
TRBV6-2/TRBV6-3 CASSYSQDGYNEQFF
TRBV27 CASSLFRTGVNEQFF
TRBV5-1 CASSFIEGSSDEQFF
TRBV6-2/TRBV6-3 CASSSGMWGTEAFF
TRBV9 CASSETVYGPDTQYF
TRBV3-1 CASSPNAGTAAYEQYF
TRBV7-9 CASSRVQDTQYF
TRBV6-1 CASMKAGGWEPQHF
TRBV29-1 CSVGGDYYEQYF
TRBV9 CASSPRSGGYEQYF
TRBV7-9 CASSLPANTEAFF
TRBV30 CACHRDSSYEQYF
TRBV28 CASLSGGAPYEQYF
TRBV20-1 CSAPNAQATNTEAFF
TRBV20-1 CSARSRGSLSNSPLHF
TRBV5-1 CASSWIGSTDTQYF
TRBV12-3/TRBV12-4 CASTPDRLNQPQHF
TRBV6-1 CASMRLARGAGTDTQYF
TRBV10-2 CAARGQVRDQPQHF
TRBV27 CASSLSLRLAGGSDTQYF
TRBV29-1 CSVGGSDPYEQYF
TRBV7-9 CASSLGVSENTEAFF
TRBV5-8 CASSSTFGTSASNEQFF
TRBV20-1 CSALAGEETQYF
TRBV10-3 CAISESVDRDHIQYF
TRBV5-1 CASRFRGDSLYNEQFF
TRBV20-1 CSASSGQGSDTQYF
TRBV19 CASSIAASTDTQYF
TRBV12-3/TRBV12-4 CASSQDGLSTDTQYF
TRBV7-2 CASSSLTGPNYGYTF
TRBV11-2 CASRLERGLVGAFF
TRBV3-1 CASSRTSGSQFF
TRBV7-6 CASSLESETQYF